This T cell receptor (beta chain) was captured by sequencing in a study of blood T cell repertoires in COVID-19. Across the study: COVID-19 samples collected from the United States, Italy and Spain covered acute and convalescent phases. PBMCs, B-cell-depleted T cells, or T cells were the source of the cDNA or gDNA that made up the material.

Authors' processing steps: The assay estimated nucleated cells by amplifying reference gene primers. Method: immunoSEQ multiplex PCR; TCRdb's copy keeps in-frame clones and lacks some. Clone size and V and J calls were adopted from that table, with D and trimming inferred from the DNA. The sample records around 220,000 clones, approximately 78% being singletons. There are 13 residues in the CDR3. V lost 1 base, J lost 7 bases, and 10 bases lay in between. This clonotype was sampled from a woman older than 75 with acute or convalescent COVID-19. What was sequenced was peripheral blood. The J gene is TRBJ1-1, the V gene TRBV12-3 or TRBV12-4; D perhaps matches TRBD1 (6 bases). CDR3 in DNA: TGTGCCAGCAGTTTAGGGACAGTGGTTGAAGCTTTCTTT. Amino acids: CASSLGTVVEAFF.